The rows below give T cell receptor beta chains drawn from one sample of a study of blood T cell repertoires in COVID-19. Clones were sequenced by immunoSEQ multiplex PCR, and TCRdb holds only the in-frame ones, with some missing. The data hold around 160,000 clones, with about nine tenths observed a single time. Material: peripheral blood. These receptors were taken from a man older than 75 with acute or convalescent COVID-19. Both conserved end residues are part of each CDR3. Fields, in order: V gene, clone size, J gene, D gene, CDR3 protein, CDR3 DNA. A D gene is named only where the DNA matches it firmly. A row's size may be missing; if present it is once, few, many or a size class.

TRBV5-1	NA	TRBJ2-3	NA	CASKALELSTDTQYF	TGCGCCAGCAAAGCGCTGGAACTTAGCACAGATACGCAGTATTTT
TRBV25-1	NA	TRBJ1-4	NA	CASSGQTGYEKLFF	TGTGCCAGCAGTGGACAGACAGGATATGAAAAACTGTTTTTT
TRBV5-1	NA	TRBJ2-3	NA	CASSLGRGGLRTDTQYF	TGCGCCAGCAGCTTGGGCAGGGGAGGGCTACGCACAGATACGCAGTATTTT
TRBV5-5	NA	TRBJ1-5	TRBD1	CASSPSQGSNQPQHF	TGTGCCAGCAGTCCGTCACAGGGGAGCAATCAGCCCCAGCATTTT
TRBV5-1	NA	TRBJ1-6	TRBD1	CASSFTGEGSPLHF	TGCGCCAGCAGCTTCACAGGGGAAGGATCACCCCTCCACTTT
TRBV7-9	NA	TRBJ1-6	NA	CASSLSGRRSPLHF	TGTGCCAGCAGCTTATCGGGAAGGCGATCACCCCTCCACTTT
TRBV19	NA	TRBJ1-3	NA	CATGEGPGNTIYF	TGTGCCACCGGGGAGGGGCCTGGAAACACCATATATTTT
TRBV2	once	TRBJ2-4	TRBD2	CASSTSGSVLNIQYF	TGTGCCAGCAGCACTAGCGGGAGTGTGTTGAACATTCAGTACTTC
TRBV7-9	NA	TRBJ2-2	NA	CASRKQLNTGELFF	TGTGCCAGCAGAAAACAGCTAAACACCGGGGAGCTGTTTTTT
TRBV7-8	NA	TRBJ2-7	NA	CASSLMDSAYEQYF	TGTGCCAGCAGCTTAATGGACTCCGCCTACGAGCAGTACTTC
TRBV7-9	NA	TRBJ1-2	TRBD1	CASSPTGEYGYTF	TGTGCCAGCAGTCCAACAGGGGAGTATGGCTACACCTTC
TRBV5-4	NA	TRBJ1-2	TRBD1	CASSVQQGASYGYTF	TGTGCCAGCAGCGTCCAGCAGGGGGCCTCCTATGGCTACACCTTC
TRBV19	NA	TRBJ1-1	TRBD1	CASRMGTGRNTEAFF	TGTGCCAGTAGGATGGGGACAGGACGGAACACTGAAGCTTTCTTT
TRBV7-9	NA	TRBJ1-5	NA	CASSLLADQPQHF	TGTGCCAGCAGCTTACTAGCGGATCAGCCCCAGCATTTT
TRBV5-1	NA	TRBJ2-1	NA	CASSWTNYNEQFF	TGCGCCAGCAGCTGGACTAACTACAATGAGCAGTTCTTC
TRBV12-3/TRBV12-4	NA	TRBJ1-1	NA	CASSPGSYAEAFF	TGTGCCAGCAGCCCGGGTAGTTATGCTGAAGCTTTCTTT